This TCR beta chain was captured in a study of vaccination and CD4 T cells after COVID-19. Study-wide background: Overlapping spike peptides from SARS-CoV-2, HCoV-NL63, HCoV-OC43 and HCoV-229E served to stimulate the cells.

The Oncomine TCR Beta short-read assay was what sequenced the DNA obtained from cultured CD4+ T cells. TCRdb reprocessed the PCR reads with MiXCR, giving one entry per CDR3 protein. Of around 19,000 distinct CDR3 sequences listed, about 52% were seen once; the top ten hold less than 8%. Germline V gene data show CDR1 as SGHAT and CDR2 as FQNNGV. The CDR3 sequence is 15 residues long. V dropped 4 bases and J dropped 6 bases, with 15 bases sitting between them. Stated treatment: approximately 9-day PBMC culture with coronavirus spike peptide pools or control peptides (ViraFEST assay). On this clonotype: As yet, its antigen is unknown.

The chain recombines TRBV11-2 with TRBJ1-4, with D unclear. Sequenced material: CD4+ T cells from blood, cultured in vitro. The receptor was derived from a human donor who had recovered from COVID-19. This CDR3 is CASSSLGGLDEKLFF. The CDR3 DNA reads TGTGCCAGCAGCTCCCTTGGAGGGTTAGATGAAAAACTGTTTTTT.